This TCR beta chain was recorded in a study of T-cell reconstitution after alpha-beta-depleted transplantation in children. As for this clonotype: The antigen remains unidentified.

Trimming stripped 2 bases from V and 4 bases from J, with 11 bases between. This CDR3 is built from 14 residues. Looked up from germline, CDR1 is MNHEY and CDR2 is SMNVEV (reference sequence). Unique molecular identifiers featured in how the TCRbeta library was prepared. TCRdb reprocessed the PCR reads with MiXCR, giving one entry per CDR3 protein. The profile shows about 500,000 distinct CDR3 sequences, over 10% of them singletons. Study-level findings and limits: Where alpha-beta T cells came from about two months after transplant was reportedly several hundred expanded graft clones. Fresh T-cell production supplied most of the T-cell counts and diversity seen one year after transplant. Surviving recipient T cells and intrathymic progenitors accounted for some patients' high TCRbeta diversity at day 60.

The material was PBMCs, mostly from graft donor cells, obtained 180 days after TCRalphabeta/CD19-depleted stem cell transplant. J is TRBJ1-2 and V is TRBV27; D possibly corresponds to TRBD1 (5 bases). The source of this sequence is a female patient between 2 and 15 years old who had a stem cell transplant for aplastic anemia, so the T cells may come from the graft donor. The CDR3, as DNA: TGTGCCAGCAGTTTAAGGGCAGGGCGCTATGGCTACACCTTC. It codes for CASSLRAGRYGYTF.